The sequence of this T cell receptor beta chain was determined in a study of OX40 agonist ivuxolimab in advanced cancers. Repertoires were generated with immunoSEQ multiplex PCR, while TCRdb's copy carries only in-frame clones and drops some. The table lists 90,000 to 100,000 clones, roughly nine tenths of them singletons. This CDR3 contains 18 residues. From germline, CDR1 is MNHEY and CDR2 SMNVEV (reference sequence). V shed 5 bases and J 3 bases; nucleotides not matched to a gene: 12. The sequences come from CD4+ or CD8+ T cells sorted from blood, collected in a trial of the OX40 agonist ivuxolimab. The clonotype was recovered from an adult with an advanced solid tumor such as melanoma, head and neck, liver or kidney cancer. The gene calls are TRBV27 and TRBJ2-3; 12 nucleotides align to TRBD2. For the CDR3, the DNA is TGTGCCAGCAGTACGCCAATCCTAGCGGGAGGGTTTACAGATACGCAGTATTTT. Its translation: CASSTPILAGGFTDTQYF.